This passage covers 27 T cell receptor beta chains from one sample sequenced in a study of blood T cell repertoires in COVID-19. TCRdb's copy holds only in-frame clones and misses some; the assay was immunoSEQ multiplex PCR. The profile shows under 80,000 clones, over 75% of them singletons. Sequenced sample: peripheral blood. These receptors all come from a man over 45 with acute or convalescent COVID-19.

The chain carries TRBV7-9 and TRBJ1-1; D unresolved. The germline V and J ends were trimmed by 2 bases and 8 bases, with 9 bases remaining between them. CDR3 length: 12 residues. Germline V gene lookup returns CDR1 SEHNR and CDR2 FQNEAQ (reference sequence). This chain's CDR3 is CASSLRGGEAFF. CDR3 nucleotide sequence: TGTGCCAGCAGCTTACGGGGAGGCGAAGCTTTCTTT. Supplemented by reference TRBV7-9 and TRBJ1-1, the full variable domain reads DTGVSQNPRHKITKRGQNVTFRCDPISEHNRLYWYRQTLGQGPEFLTYFQNEAQLEKSRLLSDRFSAERPKGSFSTLEIQRTEQGDSAMYLCASSLRGGEAFFGQGTRLTVV.

The chain employs TRBV18 and TRBJ1-1; tentative D call: TRBD1 (5 bases). The CDR3 spans 14 residues. The germline V gene has CDR1 KGHSH and CDR2 LQKENI. Trimming pared 2 bases from V and 5 bases from J, leaving 12 bases between. CDR3 DNA sequence: TGTGCCAGCTCACCAAACGCGGGGGGGACTGAAGCTTTCTTT. Protein product: CASSPNAGGTEAFF.

The chain joins TRBV4-2 to TRBJ2-2; 13 nucleotides match TRBD2. V gave up 4 bases and J gave up 0 bases; unmatched junction bases: 8. CDR1 is LGHNA, CDR2 YNFKEQ, per germline. There are 19 residues in the CDR3. CDR3 DNA: TGTGCCAGCAGCCGGGGACTAGCGGGAACTCTAGCGAACACCGGGGAGCTGTTTTTT. Its protein is CASSRGLAGTLANTGELFF.

The rearrangement links TRBV28 to TRBJ1-3, with no clear D. Germline CDR1 is MDHEN and CDR2 is SYDVKM. Trimming left V 2 bases short and J 0 bases short, with 11 bases between. The CDR3 is made up of 16 amino acids. The CDR3 sequence is CASSLRGQSSGNTIYF. The CDR3 nucleotides are TGTGCCAGCAGTTTACGGGGTCAAAGCTCTGGAAACACCATATATTTT.

The CDR3 spells CASSFLQGTEAFF. Here the CDR3 DNA reads TGTGCCAGCTCTTTTTTGCAGGGCACTGAAGCTTTCTTT. This rearrangement joins TRBV2 to TRBJ1-1; tentative D call: TRBD1 (5 bases). Trimming shortened V by 8 bases and J by 4 bases, and 14 bases separated the two germline ends. CDR1 SNHLY and CDR2 FYNNEI come from the germline V gene. CDR3 length: 13 residues. Full variable domain (outside the CDR3, taken from reference TRBV2 and TRBJ1-1): EPEVTQTPSHQVTQMGQEVILRCVPISNHLYFYWYRQILGQKVEFLVSFYNNEISEKSEIFDDQFSVERPDGSNFTLKIRSTKLEDSAMYFCASSFLQGTEAFFGQGTRLTVV.

The rearrangement links TRBV11-3 to TRBJ1-3; no clear D gene. V lost 1 base and J 0 bases, leaving 10 bases between the germline ends. This CDR3 contains 16 residues. In germline, CDR1 is SGHNT, CDR2 YENEEA. In DNA form, the CDR3 reads TGTGCCAGCAGCTTAGGCTTGGTGAGCTCTGGAAACACCATATATTTT. Its protein is CASSLGLVSSGNTIYF.

This clone appeared a single time. The rearrangement joins TRBV11-1 to TRBJ2-1; D perhaps matches TRBD2 (5 bases). CDR1 SGHAT and CDR2 FQDESV come from the germline V gene (reference sequence). The CDR3 is 17 residues long. V dropped 0 bases and J dropped 5 bases, with 17 bases sitting between them. CDR3 sequence: CASSLAGAGVAHNEQFF. The CDR3 bases are TGTGCCAGCAGCTTAGCAGGCGCCGGGGTTGCCCACAATGAGCAGTTCTTC.

Concerning this clone itself: The junction departs from the called germline gene at one end, perhaps through a read error. This chain connects TRBV7-2 to TRBJ1-2; D ambiguous. CDR1 and CDR2 (germline): SGHTA, FQGNSA. The CDR3 length is 13 residues. The CDR3 bases are TGTGCCAGCAGCTTAGACAAAAACTATGGCCACACCTTC. Translation gives CASSLDKNYGHTF. Using reference TRBV7-2 and TRBJ1-2 for the parts outside the CDR3, the full variable domain is GAGVSQSPSNKVTEKGKDVELRCDPISGHTALYWYRQSLGQGLEFLIYFQGNSAPDKSGLPSDRFSAERTGGSVSTLTIQRTQQEDSAVYLCASSLDKNYGHTFGSGTRLTVV.

V usage is TRBV18 and J usage is TRBJ2-7, with D perhaps matching TRBD2 (5 bases). Germline V gene data show CDR1 as KGHSH and CDR2 as LQKENI. Between the trimmed V and J ends, which lost 0 bases and 3 bases, there was a span of 9 bases. This CDR3 spans 14 amino acids. The CDR3 sequence is CASSPPTGIYEQYF. CDR3 nucleotides: TGTGCCAGCTCACCACCGACGGGGATCTACGAGCAGTACTTC.

The count of this clone is one. The rearrangement links TRBV5-1 to TRBJ1-2; D is perhaps TRBD1 (6 bases). V dropped 0 bases and J dropped 2 bases, with 11 bases sitting between them. Germline assignment: CDR1 SGHRS and CDR2 YFSETQ. The CDR3 is made up of 15 amino acids. The CDR3 bases are TGCGCCAGCAGCTTGGCGCCAGGGGAAAACTATGGCTACACCTTC. Protein product: CASSLAPGENYGYTF.

V gene TRBV30 combines with J gene TRBJ1-2, with 9 bases identical to TRBD1. V trimming: 1 base; J trimming: 7 bases; junction bases outside the gene matches: 7. The CDR3 extends over 14 amino acids. CDR1 GTSNPN and CDR2 SVGIG come from the germline V gene (reference sequence). This CDR3 reads CAWSAWDRVLGYTF. The DNA of the CDR3 is TGTGCCTGGAGTGCCTGGGACAGGGTACTTGGCTACACCTTC.

This clone has just one count. J is TRBJ2-1 and V is TRBV11-2, with 9 nucleotides matching TRBD2. The CDR3 loop spans 19 amino acids. CDR1 and CDR2 from the germline V gene are SGHAT and FQNNGV. V shed 5 bases and J 4 bases; nucleotides not matched to a gene: 18. The CDR3 coding sequence is TGTGCCAGCAGCCCCCTACGGACGGGGGCGGGACTAGCTTACAATGAGCAGTTCTTC. This codes for CASSPLRTGAGLAYNEQFF.

The V gene is TRBV29-1, the J gene TRBJ2-7, with 9 bases fitting TRBD2. V shed 1 base, J shed 4 bases, and the junction held 5 bases outside the gene matches. This CDR3 region has 14 residues. Germline V gene data show CDR1 as SQVTM and CDR2 as ANQGSEA. For the CDR3, the DNA is TGCAGCGTTGAAGGACTAGCGGAAGGATACGAGCAGTACTTC. This translates into CSVEGLAEGYEQYF.

The chain carries TRBV4-3 and TRBJ2-3, with D possibly TRBD2 on 6 matching bases. CDR3 length equals 15 residues. The V end was cut by 0 bases, the J end by 4 bases, with 11 bases between. Germline CDR1 and CDR2: LGHNA and YSLEER. DNA of the CDR3: TGCGCCAGCAGCCAAGAGGCGGGAAGGGCAGATACGCAGTATTTT. Translation: CASSQEAGRADTQYF.

In its sample, this clone was seen once. The genes are TRBV10-3 and TRBJ2-5; possible D gene TRBD1, 8 bases. V dropped 4 bases and J dropped 5 bases, with 20 bases sitting between them. The CDR3 is 16 residues long. Germline V gene data show CDR1 as ENHRY and CDR2 as SYGVKD. The CDR3 DNA is TGTGCCATCAGTGGGAGGACAGGGCGGGGAGGGGAGACCCAGTACTTC. It encodes CAISGRTGRGGETQYF.

Points on this clone: With a much larger clone just one base away, this may be a read error. The V and J genes are TRBV2 and TRBJ1-1; 7 positions agree with TRBD1. The V and J ends lost 6 bases and 0 bases, in that order; junction bases with no gene match: 1. CDR3 length: 13 residues. Germline CDR1 SNHLY, CDR2 FYNNEI. CDR3 sequence: CASRGQMNTEAFF. The CDR3 coding sequence is TGTGCCAGCAGGGGACAGATGAACACTGAAGCTTTCTTT.

The chain links TRBV12-3 or TRBV12-4 to TRBJ1-1; 8 bases are shared with TRBD1. Trimming cost V 5 bases and J 3 bases; bases outside gene matches: 2. The CDR3 runs to 13 residues. The CDR3 sequence is CASSDRGHTEAFF. CDR3 nucleotides: TGTGCCAGCAGTGACAGGGGTCACACTGAAGCTTTCTTT.

This clone has a handful of counts. The chain joins TRBV5-4 to TRBJ1-3, with D possibly matching TRBD1 (5 bases). Trimming took off 2 bases at V and 0 bases at J, with 12 bases between the two ends. The germline V gene has CDR1 SGHNT and CDR2 YYREEE (reference sequence). There are 16 residues in the CDR3. For the CDR3, the DNA is TGTGCCAGCAGCTTTGAGACAGCCCTCTCTGGAAACACCATATATTTT. Its protein is CASSFETALSGNTIYF.

The chain has TRBV19 and TRBJ2-7, with D perhaps TRBD1 (6 bases). Looked up from germline, CDR1 is LNHDA and CDR2 is SQIVND (reference sequence). This CDR3 is 14 amino acids long. V gave up 4 bases and J gave up 6 bases, with 16 bases separating them. CDR3 DNA sequence: TGTGCCAGTAGTACCACAGGGTTCAGCGGCGAGCAGTACTTC. Translating gives CASSTTGFSGEQYF.

The rearrangement links TRBV11-2 to TRBJ2-7; D perhaps matches TRBD2 (5 bases). The CDR3 is 16 residues long. Germline values: CDR1 SGHAT, CDR2 FQNNGV. Trimming took off 3 bases at V and 2 bases at J, with 17 bases between the two ends. CDR3 nucleotides: TGTGCCAGCAGCTTCATAGGACCGGGGAGCGCCTACGAGCAGTACTTC. Amino acid sequence: CASSFIGPGSAYEQYF.

The chain combines TRBV10-2 with TRBJ2-2; possible D gene TRBD1, 6 bases. CDR3 length equals 12 residues. Per the germline V gene, CDR1 is WSHSY and CDR2 is SAAADI. V lost 5 bases, J lost 6 bases, and 7 bases lay in between. The CDR3 DNA reads as TGCGCCAGCAGTAGGGGGTCCGGGGAGCTGTTTTTT. Its protein is CASSRGSGELFF.

The chain joins TRBV19 to TRBJ2-3; tentatively, D is TRBD2 (5 bases). Trimming left V 4 bases short and J 4 bases short, with 9 bases between. Germline lookup yields CDR1 LNHDA and CDR2 SQIVND (reference sequence). The CDR3 loop spans 13 amino acids. The CDR3 reads CASSTPGADTQYF. The CDR3 bases are TGTGCCAGTAGTACGCCCGGGGCAGATACGCAGTATTTT.

The J gene is TRBJ1-1, the V gene TRBV5-5, with 7 bases lining up with TRBD1. The V and J ends lost 4 bases and 7 bases, in that order; junction bases with no gene match: 7. Germline V gene data show CDR1 as SGHKS and CDR2 as YYEKEE (reference sequence). The CDR3 sequence is 13 residues long. The CDR3 spells CASSDGTDVEAFF. The CDR3 DNA sequence: TGTGCCAGCAGCGATGGGACAGACGTTGAAGCTTTCTTT.

The V gene is TRBV5-4, the J gene TRBJ2-5; D is unresolved. The germline V gene encodes CDR1 SGHNT and CDR2 YYREEE (reference sequence). The germline V and J ends were trimmed by 2 bases and 5 bases, with 7 bases remaining between them. CDR3 length equals 12 residues. The CDR3, as DNA: TGTGCCAGCAGCTTTGTCGCGGAGACCCAGTACTTC. Translation gives CASSFVAETQYF.

In DNA, the CDR3 is TGTGCCAGCAGGGTGCGGGGCCTAGCGGGATTAGAGACCCAGTACTTC. Protein: CASRVRGLAGLETQYF. The genes are TRBV11-2 and TRBJ2-5, with 9 bases that match TRBD2. The junction had 12 bases not matched to a gene; V was cut back by 6 bases and J by 4 bases. Germline CDR1 reads SGHAT; CDR2 reads FQNNGV. The length of the CDR3 is 16 residues.

The chain recombines TRBV14 with TRBJ1-4; D is unclear. Trimming stripped 1 base from V and 8 bases from J, with 8 bases between. The CDR3 is 13 amino acids. Germline-derived CDR1 and CDR2 are SGHDN and FVKESK. In DNA, the CDR3 is TGTGCCAGCAGCCAAGGGAGCGGAGAAAAACTGTTTTTT. It encodes CASSQGSGEKLFF.

The genes are TRBV15 and TRBJ1-5, with 8 bases identical to TRBD1. The V and J ends lost 0 bases and 6 bases, in that order; junction bases with no gene match: 4. The CDR3 runs 15 residues. CDR1 is LNHNV, CDR2 YYDKDF, per germline (reference sequence). DNA of the CDR3: TGTGCCACCAGCAGAGAGGGACAGGTAACTCAGCCCCAGCATTTT. This translates into CATSREGQVTQPQHF.